A selection of T cell receptor beta chains follows, all from one sample in a study of T cell changes during pregnancy in multiple sclerosis. Here immunoSEQ multiplex PCR was the method, and the copy in TCRdb shows in-frame clones only, minus some. The sample shows about 110,000 clones, around 93% of them seen only once. This sample comprised peripheral blood, obtained in the third trimester of pregnancy. The receptors were sampled from a female donor in good health, enrolled as a control in a pregnancy study. CDR3s include the opening cysteine and the closing phenylalanine or tryptophan. Fields, in order: J gene, clone size, V gene, D gene, CDR3 protein, CDR3 DNA. A D gene is named only where the DNA matches it firmly. The listing skips clone size in some rows; elsewhere it reads once, few, many or a size class.

TRBJ2-7,-,TRBV11-3,-,CASSYQTEDYEQYF,TGTGCCAGCAGTTACCAGACAGAAGACTACGAGCAGTACTTC
TRBJ2-5,-,TRBV4-3,TRBD2,CASSPTVAGGKETQYF,TGCGCCAGCAGCCCGACTGTTGCGGGGGGGAAGGAGACCCAGTACTTC
TRBJ1-6,few,TRBV25-1,-,CASSEVRADNSPLHF,TGTGCCAGCAGTGAAGTCAGGGCGGACAATTCACCCCTCCACTTT
TRBJ1-1,-,TRBV5-1,-,CASSVDLQISTEAFF,TGCGCCAGCAGCGTCGACTTGCAAATCTCCACTGAAGCTTTCTTT
TRBJ1-1,-,TRBV7-3,-,CASRSGTRNTEAFF,TGTGCCAGCAGATCCGGGACACGGAACACTGAAGCTTTCTTT
TRBJ1-2,-,TRBV27,-,CASSDRRDGYTF,TGTGCCAGCAGTGACCGCAGGGATGGCTACACCTTC
TRBJ2-1,-,TRBV18,-,CASSPRGSLYNEQFF,TGTGCCAGCTCACCTAGGGGATCCCTATACAATGAGCAGTTCTTC
TRBJ2-7,-,TRBV29-1,TRBD2,CSVTPVQGPGGEQYF,TGCAGCGTCACCCCTGTGCAGGGGCCGGGAGGGGAGCAGTACTTC
TRBJ2-7,-,TRBV19,TRBD1,CASSPRTGGDEQYF,TGTGCCAGTAGTCCCCGGACAGGGGGCGACGAGCAGTACTTC
TRBJ2-7,-,TRBV2,TRBD1,CASRAGTGFFEQYF,TGTGCCAGCAGAGCCGGGACAGGGTTTTTCGAGCAGTACTTC
TRBJ1-1,-,TRBV15,-,CATSSPGQPNHTEAFF,TGTGCCACCAGCAGCCCCGGACAGCCGAACCACACTGAAGCTTTCTTT
TRBJ1-2,-,TRBV9,TRBD1,CASSGAGGHGYTF,TGTGCCAGCAGCGGGGCAGGGGGTCATGGCTACACCTTC
TRBJ2-4,-,TRBV5-6,TRBD2,CASSLAGGGDIQYF,TGTGCCAGCAGCTTGGCGGGCGGGGGGGACATTCAGTACTTC
TRBJ2-2,-,TRBV7-6,-,CASSFTTTANTGELFF,TGTGCCAGCAGCTTCACCACAACAGCGAACACCGGGGAGCTGTTTTTT
TRBJ1-5,-,TRBV10-2,TRBD1,CASRRGQSGNQPQHF,TGCGCCAGCAGAAGGGGGCAGAGCGGCAATCAGCCCCAGCATTTT
TRBJ2-5,-,TRBV11-2,-,CASSRGSQETQYF,TGTGCCAGCAGCCGGGGATCGCAAGAGACCCAGTACTTC
TRBJ1-5,-,TRBV11-3,TRBD1,CASSRGTGEVGQPQHF,TGTGCCAGCAGCCGAGGGACAGGGGAAGTCGGTCAGCCCCAGCATTTT
TRBJ2-3,-,TRBV6-5,-,CASSLSPRDTQYF,TGTGCCAGCAGTCTCTCACCCCGGGATACGCAGTATTTT
TRBJ1-2,-,TRBV30,TRBD1,CAWEDSGQFYGYTF,TGTGCCTGGGAGGATTCGGGACAGTTCTATGGCTACACCTTC
TRBJ2-2,-,TRBV19,-,CASTLNGGNTGELFF,TGTGCCAGTACCCTAAACGGGGGGAACACCGGGGAGCTGTTTTTT
TRBJ2-7,-,TRBV5-1,-,CASSNPGQSSYEQYF,TGCGCCAGCAGCAACCCAGGTCAGAGTTCCTACGAGCAGTACTTC
TRBJ1-1,-,TRBV19,-,CASQDGAANTEAFF,TGTGCCAGTCAAGACGGAGCAGCCAACACTGAAGCTTTCTTT
TRBJ1-2,-,TRBV9,-,CASSANDRYGYTF,TGTGCCAGCAGCGCCAACGACAGATATGGCTACACCTTC